The rows below give T cell receptor beta chains drawn from one sample of a study of radiotherapy plus CTLA-4 blockade in lung cancer. Assay used: immunoSEQ multiplex PCR; TCRdb lists only in-frame clones, some missing. The sample lists more than 40,000 clones, roughly 80% occurring once. Sequencing was performed on peripheral blood, taken from a patient treated with radiotherapy plus ipilimumab. The source of these receptors is a human donor with non-small cell lung cancer who had stable disease on radiotherapy plus ipilimumab. Both conserved end residues are part of each CDR3. Each record gives: V gene, J gene, clone size, D gene, CDR3 protein, CDR3 DNA. D genes are given only for firm matches. The listing skips clone size in some rows; elsewhere it reads once, few, many or a size class.

>TRBV19|TRBJ2-2|few|-
CASTPHSTGELFF
TGTGCCAGTACCCCTCACAGCACCGGGGAGCTGTTTTTT
>TRBV6-5|TRBJ2-7|-|-
CASSYRQGTYEQYF
TGTGCCAGCAGTTACCGGCAGGGAACCTACGAGCAGTACTTC
>TRBV7-9|TRBJ1-4|-|TRBD1
CASSTRKGQTTNEKLFF
TGTGCCAGCAGCACGCGGAAGGGACAGACAACTAATGAAAAACTGTTTTTT
>TRBV13|TRBJ2-5|-|TRBD2
CASSRRTSGFQETQYF
TGTGCCAGCAGCCGCCGGACTAGCGGGTTCCAAGAGACCCAGTACTTC
>TRBV27|TRBJ2-3|-|TRBD1
CASRRQGGARTDTQYF
TGTGCCAGCAGACGACAGGGGGGGGCTCGCACAGATACGCAGTATTTT
>TRBV11-3|TRBJ1-5|-|-
CASSLPPLEKGNPSNQPQHF
TGTGCCAGCAGCTTACCCCCCCTCGAGAAGGGGAACCCTAGCAATCAGCCCCAGCATTTT
>TRBV5-1|TRBJ1-2|-|-
CASSLGGQGPMVGYTF
TGCGCCAGCAGCTTGGGGGGGCAGGGCCCTATGGTGGGCTACACCTTC
>TRBV6-6|TRBJ2-7|-|TRBD2
CASSYSTSAYEQYF
TGTGCCAGCAGTTACTCGACTAGCGCCTACGAGCAGTACTTC
>TRBV7-6|TRBJ1-6|once|-
CASSGGNSPLHF
TGTGCCAGCAGCGGGGGGAATTCACCCCTCCACTTT
>TRBV2|TRBJ1-1|-|-
CASILSVNTEAFF
TGTGCCAGCATTCTAAGTGTGAACACTGAAGCTTTCTTT
>TRBV29-1|TRBJ2-5|-|-
CSVGGISPREQYF
TGCAGCGTTGGGGGGATCTCGCCCCGGGAGCAGTACTTC
>TRBV7-2|TRBJ2-3|-|TRBD2
CASSLVTSGSRDTQYF
TGTGCCAGCAGCTTAGTGACTAGCGGGAGTCGAGATACGCAGTATTTT
>TRBV27|TRBJ2-1|-|-
CASSLSTSSYNEQFF
TGTGCCAGCAGTTTGTCGACTAGCTCCTACAATGAGCAGTTCTTC
>TRBV7-3|TRBJ1-1|-|-
CASSLLGGNTEAFF
TGTGCCAGCAGCTTATTAGGCGGGAACACTGAAGCTTTCTTT
>TRBV4-1|TRBJ2-2|-|TRBD1
CASSQGQGSTGELFF
TGCGCCAGCAGCCAAGGACAGGGTTCCACCGGGGAGCTGTTTTTT
>TRBV6-1|TRBJ2-5|-|-
CASSGILPNF
TGTGCCAGCAGTGGGATACTACCGAACTTC
>TRBV5-1|TRBJ2-3|-|-
CASSLGVQGTDTQYF
TGCGCCAGCAGCTTGGGGGTGCAGGGCACAGATACGCAGTATTTT
>TRBV9|TRBJ1-2|-|-
CASSVGLGGRDYGYTF
TGTGCCAGCAGCGTAGGTTTGGGGGGACGCGACTATGGCTACACCTTC
>TRBV30|TRBJ2-7|-|TRBD2
CALAGGYSYEQYF
TGTGCCTTAGCGGGAGGGTACTCCTACGAGCAGTACTTC
>TRBV7-3|TRBJ2-2|-|-
CASSLATSGTGELFF
TGTGCCAGCAGCTTAGCCACCTCGGGCACCGGGGAGCTGTTTTTT
>TRBV5-3|TRBJ2-1|-|TRBD2
CARSLPTSGRSNEQFF
TGTGCCAGAAGCTTGCCAACTAGCGGGAGATCTAATGAGCAGTTCTTC
>TRBV2|TRBJ2-7|-|-
CASLQAPRILFWYEQYF
TGTGCCAGCTTACAGGCACCGCGGATTCTTTTCTGGTACGAGCAGTACTTC
>TRBV28|TRBJ1-5|-|-
CASRGVWNQPQHF
TGTGCCAGCCGGGGGGTTTGGAATCAGCCCCAGCATTTT
>TRBV25-1|TRBJ2-1|-|TRBD2
CASSEFGEGNEQFF
TGTGCCAGCAGTGAATTTGGGGAGGGCAATGAGCAGTTCTTC
>TRBV7-9|TRBJ1-1|-|TRBD1
CASSPDRGVNTEAFF
TGTGCCAGCAGCCCAGACAGGGGGGTGAACACTGAAGCTTTCTTT
>TRBV28|TRBJ2-2|-|-
CATLRRLANTGELFF
TGTGCCACCCTGAGGCGGCTAGCGAACACCGGGGAGCTGTTTTTT
>TRBV28|TRBJ1-2|-|-
CASSPQQVGYTF
TGTGCCAGCAGTCCCCAACAGGTTGGCTACACCTTC
>TRBV11-3|TRBJ2-1|-|TRBD2
CASSPRTSGSNNEQFF
TGTGCCAGCAGCCCCCGGACTAGCGGGAGCAATAATGAGCAGTTCTTC
>TRBV4-3|TRBJ2-5|-|TRBD2
CASSQQISGSGQETQYF
TGCGCCAGCAGCCAACAAATTAGCGGGAGCGGTCAAGAGACCCAGTACTTC
>TRBV9|TRBJ2-3|once|TRBD2
CASSEPSWREGLGDTQYF
TGTGCCAGCAGCGAGCCTTCCTGGCGGGAGGGCCTGGGAGATACGCAGTATTTT
>TRBV9|TRBJ1-4|-|-
CASSVESGFNEKLFF
TGTGCCAGCAGCGTAGAATCGGGGTTTAATGAAAAACTGTTTTTT
>TRBV6-1|TRBJ2-5|-|-
CASSELLGTPQETQYF
TGTGCCAGCAGTGAACTTCTTGGGACACCCCAAGAGACCCAGTACTTC
>TRBV29-1|TRBJ1-2|-|TRBD1
CSVAGGGQGSYGYTF
TGCAGCGTTGCGGGGGGGGGACAGGGCTCCTATGGCTACACCTTC
>TRBV19|TRBJ1-3|-|-
CASSIRAGRTTGNTIYF
TGTGCCAGTAGTATTAGGGCGGGACGGACAACCGGAAACACCATATATTTT
>TRBV28|TRBJ2-1|-|-
CASSLPPGGGTIDEQFF
TGTGCCAGCAGTTTACCCCCGGGCGGCGGGACGATCGATGAGCAGTTCTTC
>TRBV28|TRBJ2-1|-|-
CASTLGDRVGGSYNEQFF
TGTGCCAGCACCCTAGGGGACCGAGTGGGAGGCTCCTACAATGAGCAGTTCTTC
>TRBV7-3|TRBJ2-2|-|TRBD1
CASTFGQGASGELFF
TGTGCCAGCACCTTCGGACAGGGGGCGTCCGGGGAGCTGTTTTTT
>TRBV21-1|TRBJ2-7|-|-
CASSKCGAYEQYF
TGTGCCAGCAGCAAATGTGGGGCCTACGAGCAGTACTTC
>TRBV2|TRBJ2-1|-|TRBD2
CASSEAGLAGGNNEQFF
TGTGCCAGCAGTGAAGCGGGACTAGCGGGAGGCAACAATGAGCAGTTCTTC
>TRBV28|TRBJ2-5|-|-
CATTTGIETQYF
TGTGCCACTACGACAGGTATTGAGACCCAGTACTTC
>TRBV5-5|TRBJ2-7|-|TRBD1
CASNHDRGRNEQYF
TGTGCCAGCAACCACGACAGGGGGCGAAACGAGCAGTACTTC
>TRBV28|TRBJ1-2|few|TRBD1
CASTGRGNYGYTF
TGTGCCAGCACAGGCAGGGGGAACTATGGCTACACCTTC
>TRBV27|TRBJ2-6|-|TRBD1
CASSLLPTGAGANVLTF
TGTGCCAGCAGTCTCCTGCCGACAGGGGCTGGGGCCAACGTCCTGACTTTC
>TRBV15|TRBJ2-1|-|TRBD2
CATSRQSGTSSANEQFF
TGTGCCACCAGCAGACAGTCCGGGACTAGCTCCGCCAATGAGCAGTTCTTC
>TRBV7-2|TRBJ1-2|-|TRBD1
CASSPGQTYGYTF
TGTGCCAGCAGCCCGGGACAGACCTATGGCTACACCTTC
>TRBV7-8|TRBJ2-1|once|-
CASSLRIPGDRDNEQFF
TGTGCCAGCAGCCTCCGTATTCCGGGAGATCGGGACAATGAGCAGTTCTTC
>TRBV2|TRBJ2-7|-|TRBD2
CASRPLAGGTVEQYF
TGTGCCAGCAGACCCCTAGCGGGGGGGACGGTAGAGCAGTACTTC
>TRBV19|TRBJ2-7|once|TRBD2
CASSIIAGASHEQYF
TGTGCCAGTAGTATCATAGCGGGAGCTTCCCACGAGCAGTACTTC
>TRBV19|TRBJ2-3|-|-
CASSTSGAEGTDTQYF
TGTGCCAGTAGTACTTCGGGAGCCGAGGGGACAGATACGCAGTATTTT
>TRBV28|TRBJ1-2|-|-
CASRGRSNYGYTF
TGTGCCAGCAGGGGCAGATCTAACTATGGCTACACCTTC
>TRBV5-1|TRBJ2-5|-|TRBD2
CASSLGGLARETQYF
TGCGCCAGCAGCTTGGGGGGACTAGCGCGAGAGACCCAGTACTTC
>TRBV28|TRBJ1-2|once|-
CASSLKQASYGYTF
TGTGCCAGCAGTTTAAAACAGGCTAGCTATGGCTACACCTTC
>TRBV7-8|TRBJ1-1|-|-
CASRLTNMNTEAFF
TGTGCCAGCAGACTAACAAACATGAACACTGAAGCTTTCTTT
>TRBV11-2|TRBJ2-7|-|TRBD2
CASSLARGLAISYEQYF
TGTGCCAGCAGCTTAGCGAGGGGACTAGCGATCTCCTACGAGCAGTACTTC
>TRBV7-9|TRBJ2-2|-|-
CASSLSPQGFGGELFF
TGTGCCAGCAGCTTATCCCCTCAGGGGTTCGGCGGGGAGCTGTTTTTT
>TRBV7-3|TRBJ2-2|-|-
CASSLTSPGELFF
TGTGCCAGCAGCTTAACTAGCCCCGGGGAGCTGTTTTTT
>TRBV2|TRBJ2-3|-|TRBD2
CARTSGGSDTQYF
TGTGCCAGGACTAGCGGGGGGTCAGATACGCAGTATTTT
>TRBV7-2|TRBJ2-1|-|TRBD2
CASSLRSGSGSISYNEQFF
TGTGCCAGCAGCTTAAGGTCGGGTAGCGGGAGCATCTCCTACAATGAGCAGTTCTTC
>TRBV11-1|TRBJ2-1|-|-
CASSLQGGADEQFF
TGTGCCAGCAGCTTACAAGGGGGTGCCGATGAGCAGTTCTTC